A few counts support the clone carrying this TCR beta chain. Its cognate antigen is unknown. These data belong to a study of OX40 agonist ivuxolimab in advanced cancers. At the level of the study: Age averaged around 58 years (range roughly 20 to 90), and about 86% were male.

Study-wide findings and caveats: The study observed clonal expansion of CD4+ and CD8+ blood T cells by week 6 at 0.1 to 3.0 mg/kg. Among the lowest levels of clonal expansion were found in partial responders at 0.1-3.0 mg/kg.

Only in-frame clones appear in the TCRdb table, and some are missing; sequencing was by immunoSEQ multiplex PCR. The sample has about 70,000 clones, about 84% seen once. Germline lookup yields CDR1 SEHNR and CDR2 FQNEAQ (reference sequence). CDR3 length equals 13 residues. V was shortened by 10 bases and J by 4 bases, with 16 bases between the two germline ends. Sequences were derived from CD4+ or CD8+ T cells sorted from blood, sampled in a trial of the OX40 agonist ivuxolimab. The chain has TRBV7-9 and TRBJ2-5, with a possible D match to TRBD2 (6 bases). The receptor was derived from an adult with an advanced solid tumor such as melanoma, head and neck, liver or kidney cancer. As DNA, the CDR3 is TGTGCCACAGACGGAACTAGCAGAGAGACCCAGTACTTC. Translated: CATDGTSRETQYF.